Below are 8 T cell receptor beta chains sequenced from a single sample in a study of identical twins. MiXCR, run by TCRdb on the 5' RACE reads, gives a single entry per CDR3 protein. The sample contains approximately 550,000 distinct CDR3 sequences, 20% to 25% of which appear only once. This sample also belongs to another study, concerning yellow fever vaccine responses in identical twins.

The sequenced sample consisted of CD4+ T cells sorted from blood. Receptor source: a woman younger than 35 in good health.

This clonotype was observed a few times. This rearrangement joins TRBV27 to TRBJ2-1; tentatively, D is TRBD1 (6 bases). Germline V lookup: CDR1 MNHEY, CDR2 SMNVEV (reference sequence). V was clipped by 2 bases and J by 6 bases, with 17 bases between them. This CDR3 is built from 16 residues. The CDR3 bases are TGTGCCAGCAGTTTAGGGTTACAGGGTATGAGCAATGAGCAGTTCTTC. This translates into CASSLGLQGMSNEQFF.

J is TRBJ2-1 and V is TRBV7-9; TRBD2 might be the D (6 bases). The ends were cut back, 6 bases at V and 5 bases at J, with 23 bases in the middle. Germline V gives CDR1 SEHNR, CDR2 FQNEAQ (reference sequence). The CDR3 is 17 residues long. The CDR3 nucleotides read TGTGCCAGCAGATCCCTCTTGTCTCTTGCGGGGCACAATGAGCAGTTCTTC. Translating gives CASRSLLSLAGHNEQFF.

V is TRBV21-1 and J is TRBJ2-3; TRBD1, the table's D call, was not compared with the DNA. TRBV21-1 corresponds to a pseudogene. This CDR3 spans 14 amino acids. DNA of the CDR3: TGTGCCAGCAGCAGAGCGGGGGGGCGTCATACGCAGTATTTT. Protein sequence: CASSRAGGRHTQYF.

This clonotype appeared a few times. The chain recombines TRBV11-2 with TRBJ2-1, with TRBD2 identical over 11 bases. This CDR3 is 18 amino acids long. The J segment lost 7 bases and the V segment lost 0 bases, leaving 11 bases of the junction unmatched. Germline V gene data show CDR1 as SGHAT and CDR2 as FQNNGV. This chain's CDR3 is CASSLEFSSGRIRNEQFF. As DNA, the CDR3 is TGTGCCAGCAGCTTAGAGTTCTCTAGCGGGAGGATTCGTAATGAGCAGTTCTTC.

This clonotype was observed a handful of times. In DNA form, the CDR3 reads TGTGCCAGCAGGGGACAGGCGAACACCGGGGAGCTGTTTTTT. It translates to CASRGQANTGELFF. The chain carries TRBV19 and TRBJ2-2; 8 bases are shared with TRBD1. The germline gives CDR1 LNHDA, CDR2 SQIVND (reference sequence). CDR3 length equals 14 residues. V was clipped by 9 bases and J by 0 bases; unmatched bases: 3.

The CDR3 reads CASSIRNRGNTGELFF. The CDR3 DNA follows: TGTGCCAGTAGTATTCGGAACAGGGGGAACACCGGGGAGCTGTTTTTT. The chain links TRBV19 to TRBJ2-2; TRBD1 matches 7 bases. Germline CDR1 reads LNHDA; CDR2 reads SQIVND (reference sequence). The CDR3 runs to 16 residues. V shed 3 bases, J shed 1 base, and the junction held 5 bases outside the gene matches.

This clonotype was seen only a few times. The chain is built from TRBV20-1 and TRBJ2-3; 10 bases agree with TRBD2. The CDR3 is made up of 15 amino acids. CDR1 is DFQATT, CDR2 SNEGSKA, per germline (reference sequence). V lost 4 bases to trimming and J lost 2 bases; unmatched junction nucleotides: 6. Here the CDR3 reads CSAKPSGGHTDTQYF. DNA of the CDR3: TGCAGTGCTAAGCCTAGCGGGGGACACACAGATACGCAGTATTTT.

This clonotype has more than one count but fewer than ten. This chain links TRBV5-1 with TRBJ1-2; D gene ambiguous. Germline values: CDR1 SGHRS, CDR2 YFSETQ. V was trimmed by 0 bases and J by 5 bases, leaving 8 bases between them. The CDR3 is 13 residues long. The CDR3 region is CASSLAVGYGYTF. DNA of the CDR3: TGCGCCAGCAGCTTGGCGGTCGGTTATGGCTACACCTTC.